One T cell receptor (beta chain) is described in this entry. The antigen is unknown. The data were taken from a study of cytomegalovirus exposure and HLA in healthy donors. This CDR3 contains 14 residues. Germline V gene sequence: CDR1 ENHRY, CDR2 SYGVKD. Trimming took off 10 bases at V and 1 base at J, with 17 bases between the two ends. General observations from the study: An analysis that came later showed most CMV-associated TCR beta chains appearing HLA-restricted. Later examination showed HLA-associated TCR beta chains had greater clonal expansion than equally common others. Based on reports, TCR beta sequences accurately predicted HLA-A and HLA-B alleles for most subjects.

The PCR ran on 60 Vbeta and 13 Jbeta primers. The method was immunoSEQ multiplex PCR; TCRdb's version includes in-frame clones alone and lacks a portion of them. The sample consists of 99,000 or so clones, approximately 80% of them appearing once. The clonotype was recovered from a woman aged 40 to 49 in good health and CMV-seronegative. The chain uses TRBV10-3 and TRBJ2-7; a weak D match, TRBD2 (6 bases). Sequencing was carried out using PBMCs. The CDR3 DNA reads as TGTGCCACCCACGGAGACGGGAGATCCTACGAGCAGTACTTC. This sequence encodes CATHGDGRSYEQYF.